The T cell receptor beta chain described here comes from a study of T cell repertoires in ileal Crohn's disease. Whole-study context: Patients had a median 7.9-year disease duration, and less than 40% were active smokers. M6 samples are neoterminal ileum biopsies from postoperative colonoscopy.

Time point of the sample: neoterminal ileum biopsy at postoperative endoscopy, about 6 months after surgery. The germline CDR1 and CDR2 sequences are LNHNV and YYDKDF (reference sequence). V was pared by 0 bases and J by 7 bases, with 8 bases between. The CDR3 is made up of 13 amino acids. TCRB immunosequencing input was approximately 510 nanograms of biopsy DNA per sample. TCRdb's table, derived via immunoSEQ multiplex PCR, lists solely in-frame clones and lacks some. Among roughly 9,100 clones listed, 70% to 85% were seen once. The specimen was ileal tissue. The rearrangement joins TRBV15 to TRBJ2-3; D uncertain. The TCR originated in an adult with Crohn's disease. As DNA, the CDR3 is TGTGCCACCAGCAGAGAATTAACTAATACGCAGTATTTT. Translation: CATSRELTNTQYF.